These T cell receptor beta chains were read from a single sample in a study of T-cell reconstitution after alpha-beta-depleted transplantation in children. TCRdb reanalysed the PCR reads using MiXCR and keeps one entry per CDR3 protein. The table shows about 540,000 distinct CDR3 sequences, with around 17% occurring only once. The material was PBMCs from the stem cell graft donor, obtained from the stem cell graft. Receptors originate from a human donor who donated a stem cell graft to a child with acute lymphoblastic leukemia. Both conserved end residues are part of each CDR3. The D gene is left open where the match is weak. Size tells how often a clone was seen (once, few, many) or the class of an expanded clone, and some rows leave it out.

clone size	J gene	V gene	D gene	CDR3 protein	CDR3 DNA
few	TRBJ2-1	TRBV15	TRBD1	CATSREGQGLEQFF	TGTGCCACCAGCAGAGAGGGACAGGGTCTTGAGCAGTTCTTC
few	TRBJ2-1	TRBV4-1	-	CASSHPLYNEQFF	TGCGCCAGCAGCCACCCTTTGTACAATGAGCAGTTCTTC
-	TRBJ1-1	TRBV5-5	TRBD1	CASSLTGTGGWMRGEAFF	TGTGCCAGCAGCTTGACCGGGACAGGGGGTTGGATGCGGGGTGAAGCTTTCTTT
once	TRBJ2-1	TRBV6-2/TRBV6-3	TRBD2	CASSYGARTSGSRFRPNEQFF	TGTGCCAGCAGTTACGGCGCCCGGACTAGCGGGAGCCGATTCCGACCGAATGAGCAGTTCTTC
-	TRBJ2-5	TRBV4-1	TRBD2	CASSPSPIAGGETQYF	TGCGCCAGCAGCCCGAGCCCTATAGCGGGAGGAGAGACCCAGTACTTC
few	TRBJ2-1	TRBV11-2	-	CASSLVLQGQGNEQFF	TGTGCCAGCAGCTTAGTTCTCCAGGGGCAAGGCAATGAGCAGTTCTTC
-	TRBJ2-6	TRBV6-1	-	CASSRTPAGANVLTF	TGTGCCAGCAGCCGGACCCCCGCCGGGGCCAACGTCCTGACTTTC
-	TRBJ2-1	TRBV5-1	TRBD2	CASKGLAVSNEQFF	TGCGCCAGCAAGGGACTAGCAGTTTCCAATGAGCAGTTCTTC
few	TRBJ1-1	TRBV4-1	-	CASSQARGSTEAFF	TGCGCCAGCAGCCAAGCGCGGGGGAGCACTGAAGCTTTCTTT
few	TRBJ2-1	TRBV20-1	TRBD2	CSARDWERGPWEQFF	TGCAGTGCTAGAGATTGGGAGCGGGGCCCCTGGGAGCAGTTCTTC
-	TRBJ2-1	TRBV20-1	TRBD2	CSAGVAGIRGNEQFF	TGCAGTGCGGGGGTAGCGGGAATTCGGGGGAATGAGCAGTTCTTC
-	TRBJ2-7	TRBV18	-	CASSPSLTVTYEQYF	TGTGCCAGCTCACCATCCCTGACAGTGACCTACGAGCAGTACTTC
few	TRBJ2-3	TRBV7-9	-	CASSNKQGSADTQYF	TGTGCCAGCAGCAACAAACAGGGTTCCGCGGATACGCAGTATTTT
-	TRBJ1-6	TRBV5-4	TRBD1	CASSLSYLQGQGNSPLHF	TGTGCCAGCAGCTTGAGCTATTTGCAGGGACAGGGAAATTCACCCCTCCACTTT
-	TRBJ2-7	TRBV19	TRBD1	CASSILDRGSEQYF	TGTGCCAGTAGTATACTGGACAGGGGTTCCGAGCAGTACTTC
few	TRBJ2-5	TRBV20-1	-	CSARLAEETQYF	TGCAGTGCTAGGTTAGCGGAAGAGACCCAGTACTTC
once	TRBJ1-1	TRBV6-1	-	CASSEATGGYRNTEAFF	TGTGCCAGCAGTGAAGCGACAGGCGGATATCGTAACACTGAAGCTTTCTTT
few	TRBJ2-5	TRBV7-9	-	CASSHGDFPYF	TGTGCCAGCAGCCACGGTGACTTTCCGTACTTC
-	TRBJ2-1	TRBV7-2	TRBD2	CASSSTSGSIRQFF	TGTGCCAGCAGTTCAACTAGCGGGAGTATACGGCAGTTCTTC
-	TRBJ1-5	TRBV4-1	-	CASSQDTGEYQPQHF	TGCGCCAGCAGCCAAGATACGGGAGAATATCAGCCCCAGCATTTT
-	TRBJ2-1	TRBV7-8	TRBD2	CASSKLAAYNEQFF	TGTGCCAGCAGCAAGCTAGCGGCCTACAATGAGCAGTTCTTC
few	TRBJ2-7	TRBV7-3	-	CASSQYTGGSYEQYF	TGTGCCAGCAGCCAATACACCGGGGGCTCCTACGAGCAGTACTTC
-	TRBJ2-4	TRBV5-6	TRBD1	CASSLARGWDRQENIQYF	TGTGCCAGCAGCTTGGCCAGGGGTTGGGACAGGCAAGAAAACATTCAGTACTTC